The 10 T cell receptor beta chains below come from one sample, sequenced in a study of blood T cell repertoires in COVID-19. Sequenced by immunoSEQ multiplex PCR; TCRdb stores in-frame clones only, minus some. The repertoire holds 300,000 to 500,000 clones, with around 87% as singletons. The sample consisted of PBMCs or T cells enriched from blood (not recorded which). Source of these receptors: a woman under 40 with acute COVID-19.

V gene TRBV29-1 combines with J gene TRBJ1-1, with D perhaps matching TRBD1 (5 bases). The germline V and J ends were trimmed by 4 bases and 0 bases, with 24 bases remaining between them. Germline loops: CDR1 SQVTM, CDR2 ANQGSEA. The CDR3 totals 18 residues. The DNA of the CDR3 is TGCAGCGTTGCGACCGGACATACCACTTTGATCCTGAACACTGAAGCTTTCTTT. It encodes CSVATGHTTLILNTEAFF.

In the case of this clone: The sample has other DNA sequences that encode this CDR3 too. The chain couples TRBV7-9 to TRBJ1-1, with D possibly being TRBD1 (5 bases). This CDR3 is 13 amino acids long. Deletions cut 2 bases from V and 3 bases from J, with 7 bases between. Germline CDR1 and CDR2: SEHNR and FQNEAQ (reference sequence). In nucleotides, the CDR3 is TGTGCCAGCAGCTTAACAGGCGACACTGAAGCTTTCTTT. This gives the protein CASSLTGDTEAFF.

The chain carries TRBV3-1 (or the pseudogene TRBV3-2) and TRBJ2-7, with D tentatively TRBD2 (5 bases). The CDR3 extends over 15 amino acids. Germline V CDR1 and CDR2: LGHDT, YNNKEL (reference sequence). Trimming took off 0 bases at V and 3 bases at J, with 12 bases between the two ends. CDR3 sequence (DNA): TGTGCCAGCAGCCAAGATGTGGCTAGCTTCTACGAGCAGTACTTC. Amino acids: CASSQDVASFYEQYF.

The chain links TRBV9 to TRBJ2-7, with 8 nucleotides matching TRBD2. There are 15 residues in the CDR3. Germline assignment: CDR1 SGDLS and CDR2 YYNGEE. V gave up 2 bases and J gave up 6 bases; unmatched junction bases: 10. The CDR3 loop is CASSVAGTSYAEQYF. The DNA of the CDR3 is TGTGCCAGCAGCGTGGCCGGGACTAGTTACGCCGAGCAGTACTTC.

The chain couples TRBV5-1 to TRBJ2-3; TRBD1 agrees at 9 bases. Unmatched junction bases numbered 8, after V lost 1 base and J lost 14 bases. The CDR3 contains 13 residues. Germline CDR1 reads SGHRS; CDR2 reads YFSETQ. Here the CDR3 DNA reads TGCGCCAGCAGCTTGTTTACACAGGGGGCGGGGTATTTT. This sequence encodes CASSLFTQGAGYF. Full variable domain (rest looked up from reference TRBV5-1 and TRBJ2-3): KAGVTQTPRYLIKTRGQQVTLSCSPISGHRSVSWYQQTPGQGLQFLFEYFSETQRNKGNFPGRFSGRQFSNSRSEMNVSTLELGDSALYLCASSLFTQGAGYFGPGTRLTVL.

The chain is built from TRBV7-3 and TRBJ1-6; no reliable D call. Per the germline V gene, CDR1 is SGHTA and CDR2 is FQGTGA. The CDR3 is 15 amino acids. V shed 2 bases and J shed 8 bases, with 13 bases lying between them. CDR3 loop: CASSLSPGGYSPLHF. CDR3 DNA: TGTGCCAGCAGCTTATCCCCGGGAGGCTATTCACCCCTCCACTTT.

This chain links TRBV27 with TRBJ2-1, with D maybe TRBD1 (5 bases). This CDR3 contains 13 residues. CDR1 and CDR2 from the germline V gene are MNHEY and SMNVEV (reference sequence). The ends were cut back, 5 bases at V and 13 bases at J, with 18 bases in the middle. In nucleotides, the CDR3 is TGTGCCAGCAGTCGCCTCCCAGGGTACGTCCAGTTCTTC. Its protein product is CASSRLPGYVQFF.

This clone appeared a few times. This chain links TRBV2 with TRBJ2-1; 7 nucleotides line up with TRBD2. The CDR3 is 15 amino acids. Trimming removed 3 bases from V and 5 bases from J; junction bases left unmatched: 7. Germline V lookup: CDR1 SNHLY, CDR2 FYNNEI. In DNA form, the CDR3 reads TGTGCCAGCAGTGAGGAGCGGGGAGGCGACAATGAGCAGTTCTTC. Residues: CASSEERGGDNEQFF. The full variable domain, in which reference TRBV2 and TRBJ2-1 provide the parts outside the CDR3, is EPEVTQTPSHQVTQMGQEVILRCVPISNHLYFYWYRQILGQKVEFLVSFYNNEISEKSEIFDDQFSVERPDGSNFTLKIRSTKLEDSAMYFCASSEERGGDNEQFFGPGTRLTVL.

The chain uses TRBV19 and TRBJ1-2, with TRBD1 identical over 10 bases. Germline-derived CDR1 and CDR2 are LNHDA and SQIVND (reference sequence). V shed 5 bases, J shed 8 bases, and the junction held 11 bases outside the gene matches. The CDR3 is made up of 15 amino acids. Here the CDR3 reads CASSPYGQGGGGYTF. The CDR3 DNA reads as TGTGCCAGTAGTCCTTACGGACAGGGGGGCGGCGGCTACACCTTC.

This clone has just one count. This sequence joins TRBV21-1 and TRBJ2-1; the D segment call TRBD2 is taken from the table without a DNA check. TRBV21-1 is listed as a pseudogene. The CDR3 sequence is 18 residues long. CDR3 DNA: TGTGCCAGCAGCAAAGCCCCTCACTTAGCGGGGGGCCCCGATGAGCAGTTCTTC. This codes for CASSKAPHLAGGPDEQFF.